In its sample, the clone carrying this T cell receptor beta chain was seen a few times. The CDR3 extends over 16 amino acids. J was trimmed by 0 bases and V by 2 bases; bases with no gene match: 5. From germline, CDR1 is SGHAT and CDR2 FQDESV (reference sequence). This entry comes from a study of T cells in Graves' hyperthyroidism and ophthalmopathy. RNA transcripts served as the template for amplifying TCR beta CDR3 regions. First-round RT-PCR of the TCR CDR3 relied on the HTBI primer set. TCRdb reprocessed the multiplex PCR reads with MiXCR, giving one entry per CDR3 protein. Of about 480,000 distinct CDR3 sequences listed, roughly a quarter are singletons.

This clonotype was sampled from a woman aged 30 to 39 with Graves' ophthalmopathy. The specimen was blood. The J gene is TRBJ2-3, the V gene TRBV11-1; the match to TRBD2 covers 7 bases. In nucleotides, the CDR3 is TGTGCCAGCAGCTTACGGGGGGACGAGAGCACAGATACGCAGTATTTT. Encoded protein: CASSLRGDESTDTQYF.